This T cell receptor beta chain was sequenced for a study of blood T cell repertoires in COVID-19. Study details: Acute-phase and convalescent COVID-19 samples originated in the United States, Italy and Spain.

In the original analysis: Reference gene primer amplification gave estimated nucleated cell counts. Assay used: immunoSEQ multiplex PCR; TCRdb lists only in-frame clones, some missing. The V and J calls and clone size were taken over from that table, and D and trimming were inferred from the DNA. Of some 100,000 clones listed, roughly 90% are singletons. This clone showed up just once. The germline V gene has CDR1 MNHEY and CDR2 SVGAGI. Trimming removed 0 bases from V and 4 bases from J, with 9 bases in between. This CDR3 is built from 15 residues. The TCR was taken from an older woman with acute or convalescent COVID-19. The rearrangement links TRBV6-5 to TRBJ2-2; weak D call: TRBD2 (5 bases). The sequenced sample consisted of peripheral blood. CDR3 coding DNA: TGTGCCAGCAGTTACTCAGGGAGAGCCACCGGGGAGCTGTTTTTT. Its translation is CASSYSGRATGELFF.